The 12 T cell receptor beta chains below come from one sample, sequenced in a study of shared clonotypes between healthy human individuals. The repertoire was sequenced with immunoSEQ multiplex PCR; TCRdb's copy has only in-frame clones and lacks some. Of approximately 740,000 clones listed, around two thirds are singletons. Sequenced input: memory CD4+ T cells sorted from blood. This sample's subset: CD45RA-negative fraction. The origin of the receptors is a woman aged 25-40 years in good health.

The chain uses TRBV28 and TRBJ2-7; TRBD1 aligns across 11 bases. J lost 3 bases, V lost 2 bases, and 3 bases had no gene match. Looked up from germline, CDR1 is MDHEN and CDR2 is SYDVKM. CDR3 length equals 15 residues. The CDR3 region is CASSLLGTGGYEQYF. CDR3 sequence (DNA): TGTGCCAGCAGTTTACTCGGGACAGGGGGCTACGAGCAGTACTTC. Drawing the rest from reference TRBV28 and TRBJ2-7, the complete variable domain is DVKVTQSSRYLVKRTGEKVFLECVQDMDHENMFWYRQDPGLGLRLIYFSYDVKMKEKGDIPEGYSVSREKKERFSLILESASTNQTSMYLCASSLLGTGGYEQYFGPGTRLTVT.

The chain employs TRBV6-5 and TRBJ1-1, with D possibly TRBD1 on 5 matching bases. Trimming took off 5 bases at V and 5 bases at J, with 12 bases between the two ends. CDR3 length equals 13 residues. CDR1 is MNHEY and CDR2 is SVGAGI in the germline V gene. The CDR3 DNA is TGTGCCAGCAGTGCCCCCTGGGGGACTGAAGCTTTCTTT. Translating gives CASSAPWGTEAFF.

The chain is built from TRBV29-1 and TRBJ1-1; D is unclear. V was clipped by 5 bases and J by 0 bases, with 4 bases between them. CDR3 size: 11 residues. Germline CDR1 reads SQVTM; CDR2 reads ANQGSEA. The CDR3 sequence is CSVLVNTEAFF. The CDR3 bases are TGCAGCGTTTTGGTGAACACTGAAGCTTTCTTT.

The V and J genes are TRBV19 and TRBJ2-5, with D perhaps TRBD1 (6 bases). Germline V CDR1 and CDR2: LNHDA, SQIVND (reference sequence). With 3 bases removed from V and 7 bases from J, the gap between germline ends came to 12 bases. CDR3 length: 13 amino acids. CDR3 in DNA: TGTGCCAGTAGTATGACAGGTTTGTGGACCCAGTACTTC. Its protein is CASSMTGLWTQYF.

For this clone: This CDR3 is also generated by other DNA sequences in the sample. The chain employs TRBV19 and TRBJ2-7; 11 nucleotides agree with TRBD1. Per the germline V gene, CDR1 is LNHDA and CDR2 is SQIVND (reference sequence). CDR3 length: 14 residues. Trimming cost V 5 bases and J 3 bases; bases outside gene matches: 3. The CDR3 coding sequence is TGTGCCAGTAGTCCGGGGACAGGGGGCTACGAGCAGTACTTC. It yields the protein CASSPGTGGYEQYF.

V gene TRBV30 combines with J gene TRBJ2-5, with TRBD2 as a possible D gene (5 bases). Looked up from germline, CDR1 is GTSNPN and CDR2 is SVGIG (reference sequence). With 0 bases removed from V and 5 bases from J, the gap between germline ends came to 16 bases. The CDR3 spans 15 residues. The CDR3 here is CAWSVSGLARETQYF. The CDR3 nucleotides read TGTGCCTGGAGTGTAAGTGGGCTAGCTAGGGAGACCCAGTACTTC.

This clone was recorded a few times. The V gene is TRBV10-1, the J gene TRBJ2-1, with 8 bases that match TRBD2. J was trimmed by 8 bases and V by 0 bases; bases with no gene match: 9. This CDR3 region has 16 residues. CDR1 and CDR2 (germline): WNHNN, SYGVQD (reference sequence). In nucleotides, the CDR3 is TGCGCCAGCAGTGAGTCGAATAGCGGGATACGCGATGAGCAGTTCTTC. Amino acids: CASSESNSGIRDEQFF.

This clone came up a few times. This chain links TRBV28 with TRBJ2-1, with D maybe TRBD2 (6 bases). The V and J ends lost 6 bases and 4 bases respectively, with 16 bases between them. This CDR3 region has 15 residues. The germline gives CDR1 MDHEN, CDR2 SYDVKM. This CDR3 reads CASSPPGEGYNEQFF. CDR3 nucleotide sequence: TGTGCCAGCAGCCCCCCGGGAGAGGGTTACAATGAGCAGTTCTTC.

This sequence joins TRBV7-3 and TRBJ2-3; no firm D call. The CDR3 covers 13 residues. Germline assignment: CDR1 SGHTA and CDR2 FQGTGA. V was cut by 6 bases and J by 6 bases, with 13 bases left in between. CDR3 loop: CASSDQARDTQYF. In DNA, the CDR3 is TGTGCCAGCAGTGACCAGGCGAGGGATACGCAGTATTTT.

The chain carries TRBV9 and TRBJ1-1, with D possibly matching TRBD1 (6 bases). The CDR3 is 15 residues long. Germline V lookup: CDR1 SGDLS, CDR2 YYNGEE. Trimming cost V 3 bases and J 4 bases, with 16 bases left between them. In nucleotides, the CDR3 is TGTGCCAGCAGCGCCGAGGCAGGGGCTCGCACTGAAGCTTTCTTT. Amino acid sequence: CASSAEAGARTEAFF.

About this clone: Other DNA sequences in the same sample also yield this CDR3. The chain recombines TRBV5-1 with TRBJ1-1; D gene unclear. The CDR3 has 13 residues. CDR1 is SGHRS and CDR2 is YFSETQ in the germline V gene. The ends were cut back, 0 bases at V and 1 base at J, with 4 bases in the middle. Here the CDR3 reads CASSLAQNTEAFF. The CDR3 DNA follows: TGCGCCAGCAGCTTGGCCCAGAACACTGAAGCTTTCTTT.

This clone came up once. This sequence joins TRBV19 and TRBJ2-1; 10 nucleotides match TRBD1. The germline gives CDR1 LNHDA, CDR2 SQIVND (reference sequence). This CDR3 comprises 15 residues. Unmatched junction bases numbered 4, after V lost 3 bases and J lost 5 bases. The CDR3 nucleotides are TGTGCCAGTAGTATCGCGGGGACAGGGGACAATGAGCAGTTCTTC. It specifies CASSIAGTGDNEQFF.